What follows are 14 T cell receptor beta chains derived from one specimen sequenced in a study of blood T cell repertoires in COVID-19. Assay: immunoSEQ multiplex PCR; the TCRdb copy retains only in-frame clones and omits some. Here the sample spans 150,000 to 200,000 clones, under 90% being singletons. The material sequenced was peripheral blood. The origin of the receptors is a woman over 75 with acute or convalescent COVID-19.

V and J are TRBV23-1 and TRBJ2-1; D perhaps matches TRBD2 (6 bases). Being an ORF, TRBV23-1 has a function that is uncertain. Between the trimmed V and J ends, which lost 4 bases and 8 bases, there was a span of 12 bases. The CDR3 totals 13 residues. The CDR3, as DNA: TGCGCCAGCAGTCGCACTAGCTGGGATGAGCAGTTCTTC. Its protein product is CASSRTSWDEQFF.

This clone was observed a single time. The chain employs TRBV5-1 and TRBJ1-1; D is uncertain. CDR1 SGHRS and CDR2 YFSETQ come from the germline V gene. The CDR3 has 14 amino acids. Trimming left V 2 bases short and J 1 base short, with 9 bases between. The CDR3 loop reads CASSFGSGNTEAFF. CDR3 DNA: TGCGCCAGCAGCTTTGGGAGCGGGAACACTGAAGCTTTCTTT. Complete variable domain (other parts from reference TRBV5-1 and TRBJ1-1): KAGVTQTPRYLIKTRGQQVTLSCSPISGHRSVSWYQQTPGQGLQFLFEYFSETQRNKGNFPGRFSGRQFSNSRSEMNVSTLELGDSALYLCASSFGSGNTEAFFGQGTRLTVV.

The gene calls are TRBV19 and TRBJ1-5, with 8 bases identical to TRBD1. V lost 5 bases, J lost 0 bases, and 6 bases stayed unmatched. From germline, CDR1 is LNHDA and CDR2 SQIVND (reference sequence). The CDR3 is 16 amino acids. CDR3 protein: CASSSRTGFSNQPQHF. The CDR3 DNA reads TGTGCCAGTAGTTCCAGGACAGGGTTTAGCAATCAGCCCCAGCATTTT.

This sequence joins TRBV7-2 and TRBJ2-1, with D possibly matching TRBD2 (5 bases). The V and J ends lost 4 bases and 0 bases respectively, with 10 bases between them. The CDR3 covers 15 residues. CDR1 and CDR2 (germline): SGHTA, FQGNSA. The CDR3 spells CASSSLGSSYNEQFF. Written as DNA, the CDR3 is TGTGCCAGCAGCTCACTAGGGTCCTCCTACAATGAGCAGTTCTTC.

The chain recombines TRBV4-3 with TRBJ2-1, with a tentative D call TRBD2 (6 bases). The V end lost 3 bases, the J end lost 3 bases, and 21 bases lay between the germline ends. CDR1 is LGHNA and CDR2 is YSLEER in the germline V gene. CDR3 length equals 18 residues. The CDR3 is CASSQVTPGGLDYNEQFF. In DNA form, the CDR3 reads TGCGCCAGCAGCCAGGTTACTCCCGGGGGTTTGGACTACAATGAGCAGTTCTTC.

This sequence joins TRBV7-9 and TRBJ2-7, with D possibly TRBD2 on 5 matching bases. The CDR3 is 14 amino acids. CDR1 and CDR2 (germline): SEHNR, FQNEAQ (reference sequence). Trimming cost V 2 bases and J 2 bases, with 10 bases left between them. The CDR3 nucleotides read TGTGCCAGCAGCTTATCCCTCGGGGCCTACGAGCAGTACTTC. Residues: CASSLSLGAYEQYF.

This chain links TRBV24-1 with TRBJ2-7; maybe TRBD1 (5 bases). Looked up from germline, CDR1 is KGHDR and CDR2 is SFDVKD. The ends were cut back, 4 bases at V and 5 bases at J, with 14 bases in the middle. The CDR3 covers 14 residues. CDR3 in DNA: TGTGCCACCAGTGACCGAAAGACAGCTAACGAGCAGTACTTC. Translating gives CATSDRKTANEQYF.

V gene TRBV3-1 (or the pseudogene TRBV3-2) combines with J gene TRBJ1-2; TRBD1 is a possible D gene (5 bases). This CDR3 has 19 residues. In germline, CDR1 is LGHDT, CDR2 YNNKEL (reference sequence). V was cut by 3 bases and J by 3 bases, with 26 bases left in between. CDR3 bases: TGTGCCAGCAGCCAGACAAGTGGGGCGGTTTTGGATTACGACTATGGCTACACCTTC. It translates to CASSQTSGAVLDYDYGYTF.

CDR3 in amino acids: CAISAGLVGQGAGGTNYGYTF. The CDR3 DNA reads as TGTGCCATCAGTGCCGGCCTAGTCGGACAGGGAGCAGGGGGGACTAACTATGGCTACACCTTC. The chain combines TRBV10-3 with TRBJ1-2; 8 positions match TRBD1. Germline V gene data show CDR1 as ENHRY and CDR2 as SYGVKD. J gave up 0 bases and V 4 bases, and 22 bases lay outside the gene matches. The CDR3 runs to 21 residues.

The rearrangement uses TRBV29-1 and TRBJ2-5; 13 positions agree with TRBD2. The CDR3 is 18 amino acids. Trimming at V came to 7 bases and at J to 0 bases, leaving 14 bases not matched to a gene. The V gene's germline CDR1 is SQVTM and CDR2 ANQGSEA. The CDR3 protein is CSGGSGTSGTVYQETQYF. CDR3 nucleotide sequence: TGCAGCGGGGGATCCGGGACTAGCGGGACCGTCTACCAAGAGACCCAGTACTTC.

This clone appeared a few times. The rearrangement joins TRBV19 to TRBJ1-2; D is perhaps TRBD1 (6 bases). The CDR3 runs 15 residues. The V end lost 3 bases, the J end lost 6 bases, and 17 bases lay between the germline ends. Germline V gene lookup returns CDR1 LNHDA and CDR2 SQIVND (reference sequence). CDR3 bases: TGTGCCAGTAGTATTACGGTTTGGGGGCCACATGGCTACACCTTC. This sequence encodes CASSITVWGPHGYTF.

CDR3 region: CATSRGQGGANQPQHF. The DNA of the CDR3 is TGTGCCACCAGCAGGGGGCAGGGAGGAGCCAATCAGCCCCAGCATTTT. The V and J genes are TRBV15 and TRBJ1-5, with D possibly matching TRBD1 (5 bases). Germline loops: CDR1 LNHNV, CDR2 YYDKDF (reference sequence). The CDR3 runs 16 residues. V lost 3 bases and J lost 3, with 15 bases in between. Together with reference TRBV15 and TRBJ1-5, the CDR3 gives the full variable domain: DAMVIQNPRYQVTQFGKPVTLSCSQTLNHNVMYWYQQKSSQAPKLLFHYYDKDFNNEADTPDNFQSRRPNTSFCFLDIRSPGLGDTAMYLCATSRGQGGANQPQHFGDGTRLSIL.

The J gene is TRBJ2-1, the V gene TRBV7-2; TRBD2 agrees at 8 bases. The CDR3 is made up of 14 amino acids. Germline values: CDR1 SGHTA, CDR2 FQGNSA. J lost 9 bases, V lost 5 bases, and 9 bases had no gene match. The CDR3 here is CASSNQISGTEQFF. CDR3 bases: TGTGCCAGCAGCAACCAAATTAGCGGGACTGAGCAGTTCTTC.

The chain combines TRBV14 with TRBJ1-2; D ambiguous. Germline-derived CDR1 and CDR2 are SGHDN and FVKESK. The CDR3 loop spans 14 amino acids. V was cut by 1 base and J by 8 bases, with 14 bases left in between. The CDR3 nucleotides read TGTGCCAGCAGCCAAGTAAACGTTCCAGGAGGCTACACCTTC. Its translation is CASSQVNVPGGYTF.